This paragraph reports one T cell receptor (beta chain). Its antigen remains unknown. These data originate in a study of CD8 T cells in Susac syndrome. Germline assignment: CDR1 SGHTA and CDR2 FQGNSA. This CDR3 has 15 amino acids. Trimming cost V 5 bases and J 1 base, with 14 bases left between them. An input of roughly 0.5 to 1 ug of RNA was subjected to reverse transcription using random hexamers. The immunoSEQ assay covered 54 Vbeta and 13 Jbeta segments for CDR3. Via MiXCR, TCRdb re-called the immunoSEQ multiplex PCR reads, giving one row per CDR3 protein. The repertoire includes some 140,000 distinct CDR3 sequences, around 86% of them detected once, and 0.45% to 0.6% sits in the top ten. CD8+ and CD4+ T cells circulating in blood were sequenced for TCR beta. The study, taken as a whole, reports: Only a relatively small number of individuals were included in the TCR sequencing and HLA analysis.

The chain combines TRBV7-2 with TRBJ1-1; D not certain. The TCR sequence derives from a human donor with multiple sclerosis. The material sequenced was CD8+ T cells from PBMCs. CDR3 residues: CASSRTDLGNTEAFF. CDR3 bases: TGTGCCAGCAGCCGCACAGATTTGGGGAACACTGAAGCTTTCTTT.